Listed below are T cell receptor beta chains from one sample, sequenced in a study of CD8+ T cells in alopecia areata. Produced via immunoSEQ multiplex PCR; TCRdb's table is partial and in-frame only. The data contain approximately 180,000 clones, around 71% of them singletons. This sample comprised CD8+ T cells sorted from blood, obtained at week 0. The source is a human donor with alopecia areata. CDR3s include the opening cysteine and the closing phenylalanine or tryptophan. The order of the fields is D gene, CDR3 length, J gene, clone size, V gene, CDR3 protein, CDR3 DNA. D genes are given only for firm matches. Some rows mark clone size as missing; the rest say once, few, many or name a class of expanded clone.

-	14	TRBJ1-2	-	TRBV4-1	CASSQDVGAYGYTF	TGCGCCAGCAGCCAAGATGTCGGCGCCTATGGCTACACCTTC
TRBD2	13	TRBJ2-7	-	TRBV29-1	CSVGAGGLYEQYF	TGCAGCGTTGGGGCGGGGGGGCTCTACGAGCAGTACTTC
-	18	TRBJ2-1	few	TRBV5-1	CASSFEPLPARVNNEQFF	TGCGCCAGCAGCTTTGAACCTCTTCCAGCTCGGGTCAACAATGAGCAGTTCTTC
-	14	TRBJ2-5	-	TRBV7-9	CASSLLEAEETQYF	TGTGCCAGCAGCTTATTAGAGGCGGAAGAGACCCAGTACTTC
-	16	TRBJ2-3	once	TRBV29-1	CSAHASSDSGTDTQYF	TGCAGCGCGCATGCCTCCTCCGATTCTGGCACAGATACGCAGTATTTT
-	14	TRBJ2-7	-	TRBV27	CASSPRDRLFEQYF	TGTGCCAGCAGTCCGCGGGACAGATTATTTGAGCAGTACTTC
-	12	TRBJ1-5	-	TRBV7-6	CASSFEGQPQHF	TGTGCCAGCAGCTTTGAAGGCCAGCCCCAGCATTTT
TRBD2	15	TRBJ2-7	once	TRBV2	CASSGSVAGRHEQYF	TGTGCCAGCAGTGGTAGCGTAGCGGGGCGGCACGAGCAGTACTTC
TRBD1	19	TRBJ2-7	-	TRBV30	CAWSSYSNPRGRSFYEQYF	TGTGCCTGGAGTTCATACTCAAACCCGAGGGGGCGAAGCTTCTACGAGCAGTACTTC
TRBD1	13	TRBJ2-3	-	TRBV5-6	CASSSPTGTTQYF	TGTGCCAGCAGCTCGCCGACAGGGACTACGCAGTATTTT
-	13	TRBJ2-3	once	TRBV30	CAWRGEATDTQYF	TGTGCCTGGAGAGGGGAAGCCACAGATACGCAGTATTTT